This TCR beta chain was documented in a study of blood T cell repertoires in COVID-19. Study-level information: Collection of acute and convalescent COVID-19 samples took place in the United States, Italy and Spain. The analysed material was cDNA or gDNA that came from T cells, B-cell-depleted T cells, or PBMCs.

V lost 2 bases and J lost 1, with 9 bases in between. The CDR3 length is 14 residues. Germline V lookup: CDR1 SGHNT, CDR2 YYREEE (reference sequence). Authors' analysis steps: Using reference gene primer amplification, nucleated cell counts were estimated. Sequencing was performed with immunoSEQ multiplex PCR; in TCRdb, only in-frame clones are kept and a portion is missing. The V and J calls and clone size come from that table; D and trimming were worked out from the DNA. The repertoire holds approximately 27,000 clones, with around 90% as singletons. The sample was peripheral blood. The sequence was collected from a woman between 45 and 65 years old with active COVID-19. The J gene is TRBJ1-1, the V gene TRBV5-4, with D possibly being TRBD1 (6 bases). Written as DNA, the CDR3 is TGTGCCAGCAGCTTTTCAGGGGCGAACACTGAAGCTTTCTTT. Its translation is CASSFSGANTEAFF.